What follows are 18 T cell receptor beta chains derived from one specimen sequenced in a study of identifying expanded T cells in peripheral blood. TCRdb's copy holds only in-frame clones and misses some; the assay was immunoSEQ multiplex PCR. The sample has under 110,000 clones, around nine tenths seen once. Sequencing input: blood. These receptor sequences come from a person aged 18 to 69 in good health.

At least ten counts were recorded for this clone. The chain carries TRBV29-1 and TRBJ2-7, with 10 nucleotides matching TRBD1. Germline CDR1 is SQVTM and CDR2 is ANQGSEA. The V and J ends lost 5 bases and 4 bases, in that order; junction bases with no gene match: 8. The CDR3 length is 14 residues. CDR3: CSVNPAGQGYEQYF. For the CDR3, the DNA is TGCAGCGTTAACCCCGCGGGACAGGGGTACGAGCAGTACTTC.

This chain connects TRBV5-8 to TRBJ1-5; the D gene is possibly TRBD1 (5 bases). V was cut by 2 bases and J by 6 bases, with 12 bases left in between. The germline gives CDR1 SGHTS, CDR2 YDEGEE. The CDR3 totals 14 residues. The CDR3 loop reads CASSLRGTGQPQHF. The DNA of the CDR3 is TGTGCCAGCAGCTTAAGGGGAACCGGTCAGCCCCAGCATTTT.

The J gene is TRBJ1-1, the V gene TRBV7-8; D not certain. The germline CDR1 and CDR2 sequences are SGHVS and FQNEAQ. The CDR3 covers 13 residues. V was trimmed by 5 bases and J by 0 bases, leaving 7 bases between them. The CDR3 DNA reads TGTGCCAGCAGCCTATCCATGAACACTGAAGCTTTCTTT. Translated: CASSLSMNTEAFF.

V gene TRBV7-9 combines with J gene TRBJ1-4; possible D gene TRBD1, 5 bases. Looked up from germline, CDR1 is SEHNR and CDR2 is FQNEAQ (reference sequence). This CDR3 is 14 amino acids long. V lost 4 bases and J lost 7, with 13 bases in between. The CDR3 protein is CASSSRVGSEKLFF. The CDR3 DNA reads TGTGCCAGCAGCTCCAGGGTGGGTAGTGAAAAACTGTTTTTT. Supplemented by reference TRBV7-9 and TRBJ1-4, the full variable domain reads DTGVSQNPRHKITKRGQNVTFRCDPISEHNRLYWYRQTLGQGPEFLTYFQNEAQLEKSRLLSDRFSAERPKGSFSTLEIQRTEQGDSAMYLCASSSRVGSEKLFFGSGTQLSVL.

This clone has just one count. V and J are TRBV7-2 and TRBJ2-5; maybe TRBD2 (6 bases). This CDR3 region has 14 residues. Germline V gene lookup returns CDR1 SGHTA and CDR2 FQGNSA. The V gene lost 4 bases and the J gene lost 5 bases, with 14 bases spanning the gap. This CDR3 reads CASSSGRETETQYF. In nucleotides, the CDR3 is TGTGCCAGCAGCTCGGGACGGGAGACGGAGACCCAGTACTTC.

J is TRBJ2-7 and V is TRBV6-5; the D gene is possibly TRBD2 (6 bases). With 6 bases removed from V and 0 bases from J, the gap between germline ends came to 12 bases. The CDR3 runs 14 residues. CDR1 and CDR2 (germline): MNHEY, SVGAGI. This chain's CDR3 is CASRSTSPSYEQYF. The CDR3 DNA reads TGTGCCAGCAGGTCGACTAGTCCCTCCTACGAGCAGTACTTC.

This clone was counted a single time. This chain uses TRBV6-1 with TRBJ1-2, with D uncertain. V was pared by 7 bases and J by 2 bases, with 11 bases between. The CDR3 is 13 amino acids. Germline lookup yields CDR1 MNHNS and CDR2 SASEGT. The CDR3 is CASMLERNYGYTF. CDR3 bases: TGTGCCAGCATGTTGGAGAGGAACTATGGCTACACCTTC.

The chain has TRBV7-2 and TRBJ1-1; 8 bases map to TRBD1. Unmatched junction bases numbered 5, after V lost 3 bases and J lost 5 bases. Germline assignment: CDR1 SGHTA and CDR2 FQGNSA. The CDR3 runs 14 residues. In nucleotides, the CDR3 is TGTGCCAGCAGCTTCGCCAGGGGGCGAACTGAAGCTTTCTTT. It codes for CASSFARGRTEAFF. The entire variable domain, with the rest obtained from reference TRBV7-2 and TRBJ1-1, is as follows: GAGVSQSPSNKVTEKGKDVELRCDPISGHTALYWYRQSLGQGLEFLIYFQGNSAPDKSGLPSDRFSAERTGGSVSTLTIQRTQQEDSAVYLCASSFARGRTEAFFGQGTRLTVV.

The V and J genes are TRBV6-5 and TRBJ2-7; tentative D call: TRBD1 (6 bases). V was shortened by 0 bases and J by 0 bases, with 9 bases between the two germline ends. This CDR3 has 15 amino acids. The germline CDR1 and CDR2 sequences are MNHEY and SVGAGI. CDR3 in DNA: TGTGCCAGCAGTTACTCAGCACAGGGCTCCTACGAGCAGTACTTC. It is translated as CASSYSAQGSYEQYF.

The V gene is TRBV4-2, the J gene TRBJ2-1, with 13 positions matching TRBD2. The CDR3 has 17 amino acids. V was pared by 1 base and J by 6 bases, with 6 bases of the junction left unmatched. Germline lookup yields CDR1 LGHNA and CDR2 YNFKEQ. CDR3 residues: CASSQGIGTSGANEQFF. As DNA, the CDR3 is TGTGCCAGCAGCCAAGGGATTGGGACTAGCGGGGCCAATGAGCAGTTCTTC.

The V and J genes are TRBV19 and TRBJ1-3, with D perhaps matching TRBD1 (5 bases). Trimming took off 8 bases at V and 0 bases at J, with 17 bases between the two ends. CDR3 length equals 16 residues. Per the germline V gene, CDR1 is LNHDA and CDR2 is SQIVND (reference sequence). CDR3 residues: CASSPRGRSSGNTIYF. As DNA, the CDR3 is TGTGCCAGTTCCCCTCGGGGACGAAGCTCTGGAAACACCATATATTTT.

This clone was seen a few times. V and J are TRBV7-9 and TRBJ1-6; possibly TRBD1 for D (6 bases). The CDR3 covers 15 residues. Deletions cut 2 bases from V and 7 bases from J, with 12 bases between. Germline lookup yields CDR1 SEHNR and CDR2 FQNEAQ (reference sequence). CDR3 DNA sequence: TGTGCCAGCAGCTTATATCACAGGGCAAATTCACCCCTCCACTTT. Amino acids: CASSLYHRANSPLHF.

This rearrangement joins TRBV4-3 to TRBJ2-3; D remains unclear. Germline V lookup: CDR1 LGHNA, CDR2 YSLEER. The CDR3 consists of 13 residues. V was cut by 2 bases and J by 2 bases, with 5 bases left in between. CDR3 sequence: CASSQHATDTQYF. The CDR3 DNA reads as TGCGCCAGCAGCCAACATGCCACAGATACGCAGTATTTT.

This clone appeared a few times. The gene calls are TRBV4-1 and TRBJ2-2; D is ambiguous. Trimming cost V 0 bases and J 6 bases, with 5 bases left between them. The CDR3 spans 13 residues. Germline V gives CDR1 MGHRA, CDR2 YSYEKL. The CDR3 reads CASSQDPSGELFF. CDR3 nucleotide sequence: TGCGCCAGCAGCCAAGACCCCTCCGGGGAGCTGTTTTTT.

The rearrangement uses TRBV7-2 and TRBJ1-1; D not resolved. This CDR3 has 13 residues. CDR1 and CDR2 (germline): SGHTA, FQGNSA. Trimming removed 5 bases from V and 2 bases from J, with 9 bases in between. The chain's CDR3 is CASSVERNTEAFF. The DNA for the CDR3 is TGTGCCAGCAGCGTGGAGAGAAACACTGAAGCTTTCTTT.

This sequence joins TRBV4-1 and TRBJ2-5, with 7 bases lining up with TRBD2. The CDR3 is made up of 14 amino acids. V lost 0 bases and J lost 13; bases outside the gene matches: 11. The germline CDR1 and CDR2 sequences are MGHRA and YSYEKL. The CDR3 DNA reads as TGCGCCAGCAGCCAAGATTGGGGGGGAAACCCCCCGTACTTC. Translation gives CASSQDWGGNPPYF.

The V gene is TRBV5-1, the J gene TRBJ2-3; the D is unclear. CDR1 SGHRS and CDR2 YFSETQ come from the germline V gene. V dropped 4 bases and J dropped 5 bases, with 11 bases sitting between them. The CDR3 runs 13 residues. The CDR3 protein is CASSPIPEDTQYF. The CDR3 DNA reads TGCGCCAGCAGCCCTATACCCGAAGATACGCAGTATTTT.

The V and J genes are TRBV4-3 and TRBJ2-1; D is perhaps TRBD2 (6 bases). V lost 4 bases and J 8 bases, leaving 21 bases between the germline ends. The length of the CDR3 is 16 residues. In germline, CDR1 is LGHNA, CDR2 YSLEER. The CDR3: CASSPEEGSFGDEQFF. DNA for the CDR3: TGCGCCAGCAGCCCCGAGGAGGGGTCCTTCGGGGATGAGCAGTTCTTC.